The clone carrying this TCR beta chain was counted many times. The antigen remains unidentified. Library preparation for TCR beta used quantitative 5'-RACE with molecular barcodes. TCRdb called the 5' RACE reads again in MiXCR, with one record for every CDR3 protein. The table records about 220,000 distinct CDR3 sequences, 7.3% of them present only once. This entry belongs to a study of CD8 T cells in ankylosing spondylitis. Study findings and constraints: For ankylosing spondylitis blood, a TCR beta motif of seven to nine highly homologous variants appeared characteristic. Peripheral blood held disease-linked clones only at relatively low frequency, and these were CD8+. Clones linked to disease were reported to show significant enrichment in matched ankylosing spondylitis synovial fluid.

The CDR3 runs 16 residues. The ends lost 6 bases at V and 2 bases at J; junction bases unmatched: 10. CDR1 and CDR2 (germline): MNHEY, SMNVEV (reference sequence). The sample taken for sequencing was blood, either unsorted or a sorted T cell fraction (not recorded which). The V and J genes are TRBV27 and TRBJ1-1, with TRBD1 matching 9 bases. The clonotype comes from a male donor with ankylosing spondylitis. CDR3 in amino acids: CASSFGTGTFNTEAFF. Written as DNA, the CDR3 is TGTGCCAGCAGCTTTGGGACAGGGACCTTCAACACTGAAGCTTTCTTT.